This passage covers 27 T cell receptor beta chains from one sample sequenced in a study of blood T cell repertoires in COVID-19. The repertoire was sequenced with immunoSEQ multiplex PCR; TCRdb's copy has only in-frame clones and lacks some. Of 90,000 to 120,000 clones in the sample, approximately 90% were seen once. Material for sequencing was peripheral blood. The receptors originated from a man aged 55 to 70 with acute or convalescent COVID-19.

The V and J genes are TRBV12-5 and TRBJ2-2, with 7 nucleotides matching TRBD2. CDR1 and CDR2 from the germline V gene are LGHNT and FRNRAP. CDR3 size: 13 residues. The junction had 3 bases not matched to a gene; V was cut back by 8 bases and J by 3 bases. The CDR3 loop is CASTREDTGELFF. The CDR3 bases are TGTGCTAGTACCCGGGAGGACACCGGGGAGCTGTTTTTT. The full variable domain, completed using reference TRBV12-5 and TRBJ2-2, is DARVTQTPRHKVTEMGQEVTMRCQPILGHNTVFWYRQTMMQGLELLAYFRNRAPLDDSGMPKDRFSAEMPDATLATLKIQPSEPRDSAVYFCASTREDTGELFFGEGSRLTVL.

The chain uses TRBV6-5 and TRBJ2-7; no firm D call. The germline V and J ends were trimmed by 5 bases and 1 base, with 9 bases remaining between them. The V gene's germline CDR1 is MNHEY and CDR2 SVGAGI. CDR3 length equals 13 residues. CDR3 sequence reads: CASSKSRSYEQYV. In DNA, the CDR3 is TGTGCCAGCAGTAAAAGTCGGTCCTACGAGCAGTACGTC.

The V call is TRBV27, the J call TRBJ1-1, with 9 nucleotides matching TRBD1. Germline CDR1 MNHEY, CDR2 SMNVEV (reference sequence). The ends lost 5 bases at V and 4 bases at J; junction bases unmatched: 5. CDR3 length: 14 amino acids. For the CDR3, the DNA is TGTGCCAGCAGTGCCGGACAGGGGCTCACTGAAGCTTTCTTT. Amino acid sequence: CASSAGQGLTEAFF.

This chain joins TRBV9 and TRBJ2-1; D is undetermined. Germline-derived CDR1 and CDR2 are SGDLS and YYNGEE. Trimming took 3 bases from V and 4 from J, leaving 5 bases between them. The CDR3 contains 12 residues. CDR3 sequence: CASSGLYNEQFF. DNA for the CDR3: TGTGCCAGCAGCGGACTTTACAATGAGCAGTTCTTC. Supplemented by reference TRBV9 and TRBJ2-1, the full variable domain reads DSGVTQTPKHLITATGQRVTLRCSPRSGDLSVYWYQQSLDQGLQFLIQYYNGEERAKGNILERFSAQQFPDLHSELNLSSLELGDSALYFCASSGLYNEQFFGPGTRLTVL.

The chain combines TRBV10-3 with TRBJ2-3, with 14 bases identical to TRBD2. The CDR3 has 17 residues. V lost 6 bases, J lost 5 bases, and 10 bases stayed unmatched. CDR1 is ENHRY and CDR2 is SYGVKD in the germline V gene. CDR3 protein: CAISGTSGRGSRDTQYF. Written as DNA, the CDR3 is TGTGCCATCAGCGGGACTAGCGGGAGAGGATCGAGAGATACGCAGTATTTT.

CDR3: CASSIASGGGSNEQFF. For the CDR3, the DNA is TGTGCCAGTAGTATCGCCTCCGGTGGAGGTTCCAATGAGCAGTTCTTC. The chain couples TRBV19 to TRBJ2-1, with a tentative D call TRBD2 (5 bases). The CDR3 totals 16 residues. Germline CDR1 reads LNHDA; CDR2 reads SQIVND (reference sequence). V was pared by 3 bases and J by 6 bases, with 18 bases between.

The CDR3 loop is CASSLSAGVAEAFF. The CDR3 region has the DNA TGCGCCAGCAGCCTCTCCGCCGGGGTAGCTGAAGCTTTCTTT. This chain connects TRBV5-1 to TRBJ1-1; D unclear. The CDR3 spans 14 residues. V was trimmed by 4 bases and J by 6 bases, leaving 16 bases between them. CDR1 is SGHRS, CDR2 YFSETQ, per germline.

The genes are TRBV27 and TRBJ2-1; 8 bases line up with TRBD1. Germline V gene lookup returns CDR1 MNHEY and CDR2 SMNVEV (reference sequence). After removal of 6 bases from V and 2 bases from J, the junction contained 6 bases not matched to a gene. The CDR3 is 15 amino acids. The CDR3 region is CASRGTGPPYNEQFF. CDR3 bases: TGTGCCAGCAGAGGGACAGGACCACCCTACAATGAGCAGTTCTTC.

V gene TRBV19 combines with J gene TRBJ2-2, with TRBD2 matching 10 bases. This CDR3 has 17 amino acids. The germline V gene has CDR1 LNHDA and CDR2 SQIVND (reference sequence). The J segment lost 1 base and the V segment lost 6 bases, leaving 8 bases of the junction unmatched. CDR3 in DNA: TGTGCCAGTAGCGATCACTGGACTAGCGGGAACACCGGGGAGCTGTTTTTT. The encoded protein is CASSDHWTSGNTGELFF.

The genes are TRBV5-6 and TRBJ1-2; D may be TRBD1 (5 bases). V was cut by 1 base and J by 0 bases, with 13 bases left in between. The CDR3 consists of 16 residues. Per germline, CDR1 SGHDT and CDR2 YYEEEE. The DNA of the CDR3 is TGTGCCAGCAGCTTGACAGGATCCTATGCTAACTATGGCTACACCTTC. Amino acid sequence: CASSLTGSYANYGYTF.

This chain links TRBV13 with TRBJ2-3; D is perhaps TRBD1 (6 bases). This CDR3 contains 13 residues. Trimming took 2 bases from V and 3 from J, leaving 6 bases between them. CDR1 and CDR2 from the germline V gene are PRHDT and FYEKMQ (reference sequence). CDR3 residues: CASSLQGTDTQYF. In nucleotides, the CDR3 is TGTGCCAGCAGCTTACAGGGGACAGATACGCAGTATTTT.

The chain is built from TRBV5-1 and TRBJ1-2, with D possibly TRBD1 on 5 matching bases. Per the germline V gene, CDR1 is SGHRS and CDR2 is YFSETQ. The CDR3 runs 13 residues. V was clipped by 2 bases and J by 8 bases, with 13 bases between them. The CDR3 DNA follows: TGCGCCAGCAGCTTCGACAGAGAAAAAGGCTACACCTTC. Translation gives CASSFDREKGYTF.

The V gene is TRBV14, the J gene TRBJ2-7; the match to TRBD2 covers 7 bases. In germline, CDR1 is SGHDN, CDR2 FVKESK. The CDR3 covers 15 residues. The ends lost 1 base at V and 3 bases at J; junction bases unmatched: 6. This chain's CDR3 is CASSQGLRGYYEQYF. Here the CDR3 DNA reads TGTGCCAGCAGCCAAGGGTTGCGGGGGTACTACGAGCAGTACTTC.

The chain carries TRBV28 and TRBJ2-1; 8 bases fit TRBD1. The length of the CDR3 is 16 residues. The germline V gene has CDR1 MDHEN and CDR2 SYDVKM. The J segment lost 6 bases and the V segment lost 2 bases, leaving 9 bases of the junction unmatched. CDR3 sequence: CASSLAGGGSINEQFF. Here the CDR3 DNA reads TGTGCCAGCAGTTTAGCAGGGGGCGGATCCATCAATGAGCAGTTCTTC.

The rearrangement joins TRBV13 to TRBJ2-2; maybe TRBD1 (5 bases). This CDR3 spans 13 amino acids. From germline, CDR1 is PRHDT and CDR2 FYEKMQ (reference sequence). The CDR3 nucleotides are TGTGCAGATTCTCCAGGGCCGGCCGGGGAGCTGTTTTTT. Its protein is CADSPGPAGELFF.

The rearrangement links TRBV4-1 to TRBJ1-1, with D unresolved. From germline, CDR1 is MGHRA and CDR2 YSYEKL. Trimming shortened V by 6 bases and J by 3 bases, and 14 bases separated the two germline ends. CDR3 size: 14 residues. CDR3 sequence reads: CASSYIRGDTEAFF. The CDR3 DNA reads TGCGCCAGCAGTTATATTCGCGGGGACACTGAAGCTTTCTTT.

The rearrangement uses TRBV2 and TRBJ2-5; D uncertain. Between the trimmed V and J ends, which lost 3 bases and 4 bases, there was a span of 12 bases. The CDR3 is 14 amino acids. CDR1 and CDR2 (germline): SNHLY, FYNNEI. CDR3 in DNA: TGTGCCAGCAGTGACAGTAGACGAGGAGAGACCCAGTACTTC. Translation: CASSDSRRGETQYF.

This chain joins TRBV7-8 and TRBJ1-2, with D unclear. This CDR3 contains 13 residues. Looked up from germline, CDR1 is SGHVS and CDR2 is FQNEAQ. V lost 0 bases and J 4 bases, leaving 6 bases between the germline ends. The CDR3 loop reads CASSLAAGYGYTF. In DNA form, the CDR3 reads TGTGCCAGCAGCTTAGCGGCAGGCTATGGCTACACCTTC.

V and J are TRBV6-5 and TRBJ1-5, with a weak D call TRBD1 (5 bases). CDR1 is MNHEY, CDR2 SVGAGI, per germline. The ends were cut back, 5 bases at V and 0 bases at J, with 11 bases in the middle. This CDR3 comprises 15 residues. CDR3 DNA: TGTGCCAGCAGTCGGGGGGGGAATAGCAATCAGCCCCAGCATTTT. This encodes CASSRGGNSNQPQHF.

On this clone itself: Other DNA variants within this sample encode the same CDR3. The CDR3 spells CAWGQGGTEAFF. CDR3 bases: TGTGCCTGGGGACAGGGAGGGACTGAAGCTTTCTTT. This chain uses TRBV30 with TRBJ1-1; 8 bases agree with TRBD1. The J segment lost 5 bases and the V segment lost 5 bases, leaving 4 bases of the junction unmatched. The CDR3 is made up of 12 amino acids. Germline CDR1 reads GTSNPN; CDR2 reads SVGIG (reference sequence).

The chain carries TRBV7-2 and TRBJ1-2; D not resolved. CDR1 SGHTA and CDR2 FQGNSA come from the germline V gene. The length of the CDR3 is 14 residues. Trimming pared 4 bases from V and 2 bases from J, leaving 11 bases between. The CDR3 DNA sequence: TGTGCCAGCAGCTATCGGGGATCGAACTATGGCTACACCTTC. Encoded protein: CASSYRGSNYGYTF.

The chain links TRBV6-6 to TRBJ2-1, with D tentatively TRBD1 (6 bases). V was cut by 7 bases and J by 7 bases, with 20 bases left in between. Germline V gene data show CDR1 as MNHNY and CDR2 as SVGAGI (reference sequence). This CDR3 has 15 amino acids. CDR3 amino acids: CASTSRAGRGNEQFF. In DNA, the CDR3 is TGTGCCAGCACTTCCCGGGCAGGCAGGGGTAATGAGCAGTTCTTC.

This clone has only a few counts. The V gene is TRBV5-1, the J gene TRBJ2-3, with D tentatively TRBD2 (6 bases). The CDR3 has 16 amino acids. Deletions cut 5 bases from V and 2 bases from J, with 18 bases between. From germline, CDR1 is SGHRS and CDR2 YFSETQ. The CDR3 spells CASRGGAGANTDTQYF. CDR3 sequence (DNA): TGCGCCAGCAGGGGAGGAGCTGGGGCAAACACAGATACGCAGTATTTT.

V is TRBV11-2 and J is TRBJ1-4, with D unclear. The CDR3 is made up of 14 amino acids. Trimming took off 1 base at V and 7 bases at J, with 10 bases between the two ends. In germline, CDR1 is SGHAT, CDR2 FQNNGV. CDR3 nucleotides: TGTGCCAGCAGCTTAGTGTTCGCCGGTGAAAAACTGTTTTTT. Protein product: CASSLVFAGEKLFF.

The chain recombines TRBV30 with TRBJ2-7; TRBD1 might be the D (5 bases). Germline lookup yields CDR1 GTSNPN and CDR2 SVGIG (reference sequence). The CDR3 runs 13 residues. The V end was cut by 4 bases, the J end by 0 bases, with 10 bases between. CDR3 loop: CAWNLQGSYEQYF. In DNA form, the CDR3 reads TGTGCCTGGAATTTGCAGGGCTCCTACGAGCAGTACTTC.

The chain employs TRBV4-1 and TRBJ1-4; tentatively, D is TRBD1 (5 bases). Trimming shortened V by 8 bases and J by 3 bases, and 7 bases separated the two germline ends. CDR3 length: 12 amino acids. Germline CDR1 MGHRA, CDR2 YSYEKL. The CDR3 spells CASQGPNEKLFF. Here the CDR3 DNA reads TGCGCCAGCCAGGGCCCTAATGAAAAACTGTTTTTT.

The J gene is TRBJ2-7, the V gene TRBV2; D remains ambiguous. The V end was cut by 1 base, the J end by 0 bases, with 13 bases between. Per the germline V gene, CDR1 is SNHLY and CDR2 is FYNNEI. The CDR3 is 16 amino acids. CDR3 loop: CASSEDSWQSSYEQYF. CDR3 bases: TGTGCCAGCAGTGAAGATTCTTGGCAAAGCTCCTACGAGCAGTACTTC.